This entry features one TCR beta chain sequence. Antigen: not known. The data derive from a study of T cell repertoires in cytomegalovirus infection. Study-level information: Based on public TCR beta signatures, there were indications of CMV infection and of a matching HLA type.

In TCRdb, the reads were re-called with MiXCR into one record per CDR3 protein. Of nearly 650,000 distinct CDR3 sequences listed, roughly a quarter are singletons. Study-wide results and caveats: The ex vivo response showed dominance by HLA-C-restricted CMV-specific TCR beta clonotypes. Frequencies of public TCR beta families were cumulated, and this identified carriers of CMV plus the relevant HLA.

With 6 bases removed from V and 3 bases from J, the gap between germline ends came to 11 bases. CDR1 SQVTM and CDR2 ANQGSEA come from the germline V gene. This CDR3 has 13 residues. The V call is TRBV29-1, the J call TRBJ2-2; D is perhaps TRBD1 (5 bases). Sequenced input: CD8+ T cells from PBMCs. The TCR comes from a human donor in good health (CMV status not recorded). Some clones in this sample may be carry-over from other donors' samples. The CDR3 reads CSVGRADTGELFF. CDR3 nucleotide sequence: TGCAGCGTAGGCAGGGCGGACACCGGGGAGCTGTTTTTT.